The rows below give T cell receptor beta chains drawn from one sample of a study of T cells after yellow fever vaccination. From the 5' RACE reads, TCRdb called clonotypes with MiXCR, one entry per CDR3 protein. The sample has 300,000 to 400,000 distinct CDR3 sequences, roughly 9.4% seen once. This material consisted of PBMCs, taken on the day of the first yellow fever vaccination. The receptors shown here come from a young man who received the YFV17D yellow fever vaccine. Both conserved end residues are part of each CDR3. The order of the fields is J gene, CDR3 length, D gene, V gene, clone size, CDR3 protein, CDR3 DNA. D genes are given only for firm matches. Only part of the rows carry a size: once, few, many, or a class if the clone is expanded.

j_call: TRBJ2-3
cdr3_length: 16
d_call: NA
v_call: TRBV7-9
clone_size: many
cdr3_aa: CASSTRDAQTVDTQYF
cdr3_nt: TGTGCCAGCAGCACCCGGGACGCCCAAACGGTAGATACGCAGTATTTT

j_call: TRBJ2-1
cdr3_length: 17
d_call: TRBD1
v_call: TRBV6-1
clone_size: few
cdr3_aa: CASSGDRGAVPYNEQFF
cdr3_nt: TGTGCCAGCAGTGGGGACAGGGGCGCTGTCCCCTACAATGAGCAGTTCTTC

j_call: TRBJ2-3
cdr3_length: 15
d_call: NA
v_call: TRBV18
clone_size: many
cdr3_aa: CASSPPLGGEDTQYF
cdr3_nt: TGTGCCAGCTCACCACCCTTAGGCGGGGAAGATACGCAGTATTTT

j_call: TRBJ1-6
cdr3_length: 14
d_call: NA
v_call: TRBV27
clone_size: NA
cdr3_aa: CASSPVARGSPLHF
cdr3_nt: TGTGCCAGCAGTCCAGTCGCTAGGGGATCACCCCTCCACTTT

j_call: TRBJ2-1
cdr3_length: 14
d_call: TRBD2
v_call: TRBV29-1
clone_size: few
cdr3_aa: CSAKLAGGQQEQFF
cdr3_nt: TGCAGCGCCAAATTAGCGGGGGGGCAGCAAGAGCAGTTCTTC

j_call: TRBJ2-1
cdr3_length: 11
d_call: NA
v_call: TRBV7-2
clone_size: many
cdr3_aa: CASSFMSEQFF
cdr3_nt: TGTGCCAGCAGCTTTATGAGTGAGCAGTTCTTC

j_call: TRBJ1-5
cdr3_length: 17
d_call: NA
v_call: TRBV24-1
clone_size: few
cdr3_aa: CATETVRPRGINQPQHF
cdr3_nt: TGTGCCACCGAAACAGTCCGACCAAGGGGGATAAATCAGCCCCAGCATTTT

j_call: TRBJ2-1
cdr3_length: 14
d_call: TRBD2
v_call: TRBV7-2
clone_size: many
cdr3_aa: CASRPRGGYNEQFF
cdr3_nt: TGTGCCAGCAGGCCCCGGGGGGGCTACAATGAGCAGTTCTTC

j_call: TRBJ2-5
cdr3_length: 15
d_call: TRBD2
v_call: TRBV7-2
clone_size: few
cdr3_aa: CASSLASGGAGTQYF
cdr3_nt: TGTGCCAGCAGCTTGGCTAGCGGGGGGGCGGGGACCCAGTACTTC

j_call: TRBJ1-5
cdr3_length: 16
d_call: TRBD1
v_call: TRBV12-3/TRBV12-4
clone_size: many
cdr3_aa: CASSLPDRGLGQPQHF
cdr3_nt: TGTGCCAGCAGTTTACCGGACAGGGGGCTTGGTCAGCCCCAGCATTTT

j_call: TRBJ1-4
cdr3_length: 13
d_call: NA
v_call: TRBV6-6
clone_size: NA
cdr3_aa: CAGWGGANEKLFF
cdr3_nt: TGTGCCGGCTGGGGGGGGGCTAATGAAAAACTGTTTTTT

j_call: TRBJ1-4
cdr3_length: 16
d_call: NA
v_call: TRBV2
clone_size: few
cdr3_aa: CASNPFSGATNEKLFF
cdr3_nt: TGTGCCAGCAATCCTTTTTCAGGCGCAACTAATGAAAAACTGTTTTTT

j_call: TRBJ2-5
cdr3_length: 13
d_call: NA
v_call: TRBV4-3
clone_size: few
cdr3_aa: CASSPNRRETQYF
cdr3_nt: TGCGCCAGCAGCCCCAACCGACGGGAGACCCAGTACTTC

j_call: TRBJ2-1
cdr3_length: 15
d_call: NA
v_call: TRBV6-5
clone_size: few
cdr3_aa: CASSSQLPKNNEQFF
cdr3_nt: TGTGCCAGCAGTTCACAGCTCCCGAAGAACAATGAGCAGTTCTTC

j_call: TRBJ2-2
cdr3_length: 15
d_call: NA
v_call: TRBV5-1
clone_size: NA
cdr3_aa: CASSFFRWNTGELFF
cdr3_nt: TGCGCCAGCAGCTTTTTTCGGTGGAACACCGGGGAGCTGTTTTTT

j_call: TRBJ2-5
cdr3_length: 16
d_call: NA
v_call: TRBV7-3
clone_size: many
cdr3_aa: CASSLTVGGVLETQYF
cdr3_nt: TGTGCCAGCAGCTTAACAGTGGGGGGAGTTCTAGAGACCCAGTACTTC

j_call: TRBJ1-5
cdr3_length: 15
d_call: TRBD1
v_call: TRBV10-3
clone_size: NA
cdr3_aa: CAISGTGDSNQPQHF
cdr3_nt: TGTGCCATCAGTGGCACAGGGGATAGCAATCAGCCCCAGCATTTT

j_call: TRBJ1-6
cdr3_length: 15
d_call: NA
v_call: TRBV15
clone_size: NA
cdr3_aa: CATRDELTEASPLHF
cdr3_nt: TGTGCCACCAGAGACGAGCTTACCGAAGCCTCACCCCTCCACTTT

j_call: TRBJ2-7
cdr3_length: 18
d_call: NA
v_call: TRBV9
clone_size: NA
cdr3_aa: CASSLPGTRRRGTYEQYF
cdr3_nt: TGTGCCAGCAGCCTCCCCGGGACGAGGCGACGCGGTACCTACGAGCAGTACTTC

j_call: TRBJ2-7
cdr3_length: 15
d_call: NA
v_call: TRBV13
clone_size: NA
cdr3_aa: CASSFGGGASYEQYF
cdr3_nt: TGTGCCAGCAGCTTTGGAGGGGGCGCGTCCTACGAGCAGTACTTC

j_call: TRBJ2-7
cdr3_length: 16
d_call: NA
v_call: TRBV10-2
clone_size: few
cdr3_aa: CASSGQDLRIEGEQYF
cdr3_nt: TGCGCCAGCAGTGGACAGGATTTGAGGATCGAGGGCGAGCAGTACTTC

j_call: TRBJ1-1
cdr3_length: 14
d_call: NA
v_call: TRBV7-2
clone_size: few
cdr3_aa: CASSLADTNTEAFF
cdr3_nt: TGTGCCAGCAGCTTAGCAGATACGAACACTGAAGCTTTCTTT

j_call: TRBJ1-4
cdr3_length: 16
d_call: NA
v_call: TRBV7-9
clone_size: few
cdr3_aa: CASSLGWDATNEKLFF
cdr3_nt: TGTGCCAGCAGCTTAGGATGGGACGCAACTAATGAAAAACTGTTTTTT

j_call: TRBJ2-7
cdr3_length: 15
d_call: NA
v_call: TRBV20-1
clone_size: NA
cdr3_aa: CSASQQRSSSYEQYF
cdr3_nt: TGCAGTGCTAGTCAACAGCGTTCGAGCTCCTACGAGCAGTACTTC

j_call: TRBJ2-2
cdr3_length: 15
d_call: TRBD2
v_call: TRBV20-1
clone_size: NA
cdr3_aa: CSAIIAGGLTGELFF
cdr3_nt: TGCAGTGCGATAATAGCGGGGGGACTCACCGGGGAGCTGTTTTTT